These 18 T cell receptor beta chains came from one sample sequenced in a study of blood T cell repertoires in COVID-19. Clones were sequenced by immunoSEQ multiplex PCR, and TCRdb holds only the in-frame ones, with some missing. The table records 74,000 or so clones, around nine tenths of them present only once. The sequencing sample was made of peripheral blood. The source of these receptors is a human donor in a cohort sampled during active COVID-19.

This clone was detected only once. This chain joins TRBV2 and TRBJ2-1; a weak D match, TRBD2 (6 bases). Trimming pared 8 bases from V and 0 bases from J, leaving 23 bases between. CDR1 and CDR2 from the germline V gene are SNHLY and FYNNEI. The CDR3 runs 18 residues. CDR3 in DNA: TGTGCCAGCCGATCACCTCGCCCCGGGGGTAACTCCTACAATGAGCAGTTCTTC. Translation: CASRSPRPGGNSYNEQFF.

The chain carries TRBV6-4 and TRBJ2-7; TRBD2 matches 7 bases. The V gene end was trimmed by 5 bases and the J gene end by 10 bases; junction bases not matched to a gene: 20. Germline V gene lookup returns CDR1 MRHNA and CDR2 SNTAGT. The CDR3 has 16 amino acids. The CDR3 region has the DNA TGTGCCAGCAGTCCCAGTGGTGGGGTTTTAGCGGGCGAACAGTACTTC. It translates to CASSPSGGVLAGEQYF.

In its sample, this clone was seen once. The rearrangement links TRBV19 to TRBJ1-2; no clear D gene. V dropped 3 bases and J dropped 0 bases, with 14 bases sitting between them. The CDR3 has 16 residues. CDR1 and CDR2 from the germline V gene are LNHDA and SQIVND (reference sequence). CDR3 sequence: CASSINSRRSNYGYTF. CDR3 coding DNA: TGTGCCAGTAGTATCAATTCCAGGCGTTCTAACTATGGCTACACCTTC.

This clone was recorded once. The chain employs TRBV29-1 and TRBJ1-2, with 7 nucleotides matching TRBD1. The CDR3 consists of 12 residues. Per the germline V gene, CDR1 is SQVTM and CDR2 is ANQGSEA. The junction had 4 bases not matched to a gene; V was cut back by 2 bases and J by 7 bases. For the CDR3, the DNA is TGCAGCGTTGAAAGGACAGGCAGTGGCTACACCTTC. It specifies CSVERTGSGYTF. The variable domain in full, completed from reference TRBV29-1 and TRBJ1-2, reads SAVISQKPSRDICQRGTSLTIQCQVDSQVTMMFWYRQQPGQSLTLIATANQGSEATYESGFVIDKFPISRPNLTFSTLTVSNMSPEDSSIYLCSVERTGSGYTFGSGTRLTVV.

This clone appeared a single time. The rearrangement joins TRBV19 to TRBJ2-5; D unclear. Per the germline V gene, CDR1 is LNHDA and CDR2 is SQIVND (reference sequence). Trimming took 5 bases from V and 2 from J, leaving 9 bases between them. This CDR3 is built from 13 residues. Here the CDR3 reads CASSPRMQETQYF. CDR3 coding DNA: TGTGCCAGTAGTCCCAGGATGCAAGAGACCCAGTACTTC. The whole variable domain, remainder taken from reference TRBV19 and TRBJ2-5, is DGGITQSPKYLFRKEGQNVTLSCEQNLNHDAMYWYRQDPGQGLRLIYYSQIVNDFQKGDIAEGYSVSREKKESFPLTVTSAQKNPTAFYLCASSPRMQETQYFGPGTRLLVL.

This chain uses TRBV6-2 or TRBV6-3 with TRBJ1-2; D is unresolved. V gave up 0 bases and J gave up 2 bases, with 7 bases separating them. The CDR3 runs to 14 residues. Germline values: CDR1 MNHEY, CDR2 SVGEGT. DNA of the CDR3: TGTGCCAGCAGTTACTCTCCCAGGAACTATGGCTACACCTTC. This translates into CASSYSPRNYGYTF.

The CDR3: CASRGGRANEKLFF. In nucleotides, the CDR3 is TGTGCCAGCAGAGGGGGTCGGGCTAATGAAAAACTGTTTTTT. The rearrangement links TRBV6-5 to TRBJ1-4; TRBD1 might be the D (6 bases). Trimming removed 6 bases from V and 3 bases from J, with 11 bases in between. Germline V gives CDR1 MNHEY, CDR2 SVGAGI. CDR3 length: 14 amino acids.

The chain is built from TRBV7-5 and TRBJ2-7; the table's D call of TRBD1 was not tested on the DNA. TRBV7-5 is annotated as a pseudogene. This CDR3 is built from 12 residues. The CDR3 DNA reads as TGTGCCAGAAGCTTAGCCAGATACGAGCAGTACTTC. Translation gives CARSLARYEQYF.

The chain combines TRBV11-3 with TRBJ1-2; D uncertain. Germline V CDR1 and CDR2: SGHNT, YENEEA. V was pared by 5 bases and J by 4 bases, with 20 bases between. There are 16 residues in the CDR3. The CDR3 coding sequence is TGTGCCAGCAGCATACCTCAGGAGGCCACTAGCTATGGCTACACCTTC. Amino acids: CASSIPQEATSYGYTF.

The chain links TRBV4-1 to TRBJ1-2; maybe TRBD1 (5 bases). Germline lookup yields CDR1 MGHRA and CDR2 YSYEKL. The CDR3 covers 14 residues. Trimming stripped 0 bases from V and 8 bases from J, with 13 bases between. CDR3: CASSQDRGSGGYTF. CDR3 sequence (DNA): TGCGCCAGCAGCCAAGATAGGGGCTCAGGGGGCTACACCTTC.

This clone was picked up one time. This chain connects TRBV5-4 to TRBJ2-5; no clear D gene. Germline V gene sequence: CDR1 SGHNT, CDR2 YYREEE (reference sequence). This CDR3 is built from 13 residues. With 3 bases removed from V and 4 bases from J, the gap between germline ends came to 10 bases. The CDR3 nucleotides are TGTGCCAGCAGCTCAAAAATTGTAGAGACCCAGTACTTC. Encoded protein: CASSSKIVETQYF.

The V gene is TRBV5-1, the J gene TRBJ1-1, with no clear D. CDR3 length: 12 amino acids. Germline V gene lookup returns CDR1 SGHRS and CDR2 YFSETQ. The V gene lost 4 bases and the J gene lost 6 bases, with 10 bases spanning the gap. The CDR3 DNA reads TGCGCCAGCAGCGCGGAGGTGGCTGAAGCTTTCTTT. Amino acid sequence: CASSAEVAEAFF.

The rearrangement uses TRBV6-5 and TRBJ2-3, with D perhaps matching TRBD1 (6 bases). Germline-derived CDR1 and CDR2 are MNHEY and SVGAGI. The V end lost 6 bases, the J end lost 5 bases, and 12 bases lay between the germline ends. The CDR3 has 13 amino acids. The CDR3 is CASRDRRGDTQYF. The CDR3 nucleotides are TGTGCCAGCAGGGACCGCAGGGGAGATACGCAGTATTTT.

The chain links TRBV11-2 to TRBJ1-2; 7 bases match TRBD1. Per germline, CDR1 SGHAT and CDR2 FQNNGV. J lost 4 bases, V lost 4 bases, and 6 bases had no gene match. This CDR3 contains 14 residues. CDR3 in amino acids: CASSSTGIVYGYTF. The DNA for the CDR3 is TGTGCCAGCAGCTCGACAGGGATCGTCTATGGCTACACCTTC.

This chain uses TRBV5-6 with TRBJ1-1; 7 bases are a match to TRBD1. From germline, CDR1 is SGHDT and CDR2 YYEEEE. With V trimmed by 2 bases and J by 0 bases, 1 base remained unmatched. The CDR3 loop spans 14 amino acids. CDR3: CASSLQGMNTEAFF. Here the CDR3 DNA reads TGTGCCAGCAGCTTACAGGGGATGAACACTGAAGCTTTCTTT.

The CDR3 here is CASEGQGLTPLHF. CDR3 bases: TGTGCCAGCGAAGGACAGGGGTTGACACCCCTCCACTTT. The chain uses TRBV7-9 and TRBJ1-6; 9 bases are shared with TRBD1. CDR1 is SEHNR and CDR2 is FQNEAQ in the germline V gene (reference sequence). Germline trimming cut 8 bases from V and 11 bases from J; bases unmatched to any gene: 7. The CDR3 contains 13 residues.

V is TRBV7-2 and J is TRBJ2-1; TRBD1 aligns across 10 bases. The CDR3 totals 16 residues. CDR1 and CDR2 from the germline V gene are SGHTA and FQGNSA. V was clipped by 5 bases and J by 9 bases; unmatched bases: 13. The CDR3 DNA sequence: TGTGCCAGCAGCCTATCCCTGGACAGGGGGTTGCGTGAGCAGTTCTTC. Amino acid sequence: CASSLSLDRGLREQFF.

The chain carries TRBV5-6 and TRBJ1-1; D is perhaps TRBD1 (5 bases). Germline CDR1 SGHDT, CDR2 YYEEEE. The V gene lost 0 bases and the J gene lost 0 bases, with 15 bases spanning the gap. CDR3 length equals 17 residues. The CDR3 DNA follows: TGTGCCAGCAGCTTGGCTCAATTCGCGGGGGTGAACACTGAAGCTTTCTTT. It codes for CASSLAQFAGVNTEAFF.